This TCR beta chain appears in the sequencing data of a study of technical replicates of blood from a handful of donors. Germline CDR1 is MDHEN and CDR2 is SYDVKM. V lost 9 bases and J lost 6, with 15 bases in between. The CDR3 has 13 residues. The method was immunoSEQ multiplex PCR; TCRdb's version includes in-frame clones alone and lacks a portion of them. The table includes about 75,000 clones, around 91% detected once. The rearrangement links TRBV28 to TRBJ2-1; possible D gene TRBD2, 6 bases. The clonotype was recovered from a human donor in good health. Some clones in this sample may be carry-over from other donors' samples. What was sequenced was T cells isolated from PBMCs. The CDR3 sequence is CASNGGGPNEQFF. The CDR3 coding sequence is TGTGCCAGTAACGGGGGAGGCCCCAATGAGCAGTTCTTC.